The entry below describes one TCR beta chain. At one boundary the junction diverges from the germline segment, which might be a read error. The data derive from a study of CD8+CD57+ T cells in acquired aplastic anemia. Germline loops: CDR1 KGHDR, CDR2 SFDVKD. The CDR3 is 17 amino acids. Researchers used genomic DNA as the template to profile TCR beta VDJ and CDR3. TCRdb recomputed calls from the reads with MiXCR, one row per CDR3 protein. The sample includes some 47,000 distinct CDR3 sequences, around 72% of them seen just once. The sequence came from a human donor in good health, serving as a control. The chain is built from TRBV24-1 and TRBJ1-3, with no clear D. Sequenced sample: sorted CD4+, CD8+, or CD8+CD57+ T cells (not recorded which) from PBMCs. CDR3 in DNA: TGTGCCAGCAGTGTTGGTGGCGGCGGATACTCTGGAAACACCATATATTTT. Its protein is CASSVGGGGYSGNTIYF.